The clone carrying this TCR beta chain was seen more than once but under ten times. Its target is unknown. Individually, cDNA molecules had unique molecular identifiers attached to them. TCRdb independently ran MiXCR on the 5' RACE reads; one entry per CDR3 protein. The table includes approximately 40,000 distinct CDR3 sequences, approximately 6.5% detected once. The sample comes from a study of early T cells in non-severe SARS-CoV-2 infection. Looking at the study overall: Sequencing targeted bulk RNA from unsorted whole blood, leaving chains unpaired.

Study results and limitations: VDJdb matching skewed toward anti-spike CD8 responses, missing private and CD4 specificities.

The germline CDR1 and CDR2 sequences are SNHLY and FYNNEI. The germline V and J ends were trimmed by 0 bases and 5 bases, with 10 bases remaining between them. There are 14 residues in the CDR3. The chain carries TRBV2 and TRBJ2-5; no definite D call. The source material was whole blood, sampled at baseline. This TCR derives from an adult who was a healthcare worker with PCR-confirmed SARS-CoV-2 infection or an uninfected control (not recorded which). The CDR3 DNA sequence: TGTGCCAGCAGTGAAGCGCTCGGCATCGAGACCCAGTACTTC. It is translated as CASSEALGIETQYF. Filled out from reference TRBV2 and TRBJ2-5, the complete variable domain reads EPEVTQTPSHQVTQMGQEVILRCVPISNHLYFYWYRQILGQKVEFLVSFYNNEISEKSEIFDDQFSVERPDGSNFTLKIRSTKLEDSAMYFCASSEALGIETQYFGPGTRLLVL.